This T cell receptor beta chain was sequenced in a study of neoadjuvant nivolumab and ipilimumab in lung cancer. Study in general: Nivolumab 3 mg/kg was given days 1, 15 and 29, plus ipilimumab 1 mg/kg day 1 in combination.

A note on this clone: Its target is not known.

General observations from the study: From pretherapy to surgery, tumor richness and clonality rose with dual therapy. TCR receptors were sequenced in few samples. TCR richness and clonality were higher in tumors than adjacent uninvolved lung.

There are 17 residues in the CDR3. In germline, CDR1 is LGHNA, CDR2 YNFKEQ. Between the trimmed V and J ends, which lost 2 bases and 3 bases, there was a span of 14 bases. TCRdb's table, derived via immunoSEQ multiplex PCR, lists solely in-frame clones and lacks some. This sample has about 28,000 clones; nearly 85% occur once, and the top ten carry approximately 5.1%. This specimen consisted of tumor tissue, obtained after neoadjuvant nivolumab, alone or with ipilimumab, at or shortly before surgery. The chain combines TRBV4-2 with TRBJ2-6; D may be TRBD1 or TRBD2 (5 bases each). The source is an adult with non-small cell lung cancer. This CDR3 reads CASSQSQGVVGANVLTF. As DNA, the CDR3 is TGTGCCAGCAGCCAAAGTCAGGGAGTCGTTGGGGCCAACGTCCTGACTTTC.